This note documents a single T cell receptor (beta chain) sequence. V shed 4 bases and J shed 10 bases, with 10 bases lying between them. The CDR3 is made up of 12 amino acids. Looked up from germline, CDR1 is MNHEY and CDR2 is SVGAGI. Sequenced by immunoSEQ multiplex PCR; TCRdb stores in-frame clones only, minus some. The sample records some 260,000 clones, about 81% being singletons. This sample stems from a study of blood T cell repertoires in COVID-19. What was sequenced was PBMCs or T cells enriched from blood (not recorded which). The receptor comes from a man younger than 40 with acute COVID-19. The chain couples TRBV6-5 to TRBJ1-4; D possibly corresponds to TRBD1 (5 bases). The CDR3 region has the DNA TGTGCCAGCAGTTTGACCGGGGGAAAACTGTTTTTT. It encodes CASSLTGGKLFF.